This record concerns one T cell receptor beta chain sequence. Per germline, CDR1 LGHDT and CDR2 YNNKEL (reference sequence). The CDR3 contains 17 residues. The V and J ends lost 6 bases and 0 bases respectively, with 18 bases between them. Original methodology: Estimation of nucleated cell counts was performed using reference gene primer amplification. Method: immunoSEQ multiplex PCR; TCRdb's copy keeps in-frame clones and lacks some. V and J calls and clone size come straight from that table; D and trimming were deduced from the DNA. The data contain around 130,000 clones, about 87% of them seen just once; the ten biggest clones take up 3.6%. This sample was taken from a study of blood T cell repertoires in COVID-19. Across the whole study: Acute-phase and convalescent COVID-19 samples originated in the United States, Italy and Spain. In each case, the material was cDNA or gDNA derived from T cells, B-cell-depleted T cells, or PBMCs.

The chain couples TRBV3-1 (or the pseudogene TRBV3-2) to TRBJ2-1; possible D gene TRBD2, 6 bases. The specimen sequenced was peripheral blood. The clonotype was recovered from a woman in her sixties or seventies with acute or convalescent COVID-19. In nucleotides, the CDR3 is TGTGCCAGCAGATTCCGAGATTGGGGACTCTCCTACAATGAGCAGTTCTTC. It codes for CASRFRDWGLSYNEQFF.